This TCR beta chain is drawn from a study of Ad26.COV2.S vaccination and SARS-CoV-2 variants (dated by TCRdb to about 2021). Broadly, across the study: Donors in the vaccine arm were drawn from COV1001, a multicentre, randomized, double-blind, placebo-controlled phase I-IIa trial testing Ad26.COV2.S in healthy adults. The TCR-sequenced set comprised about 32 samples: some 20 Ad26.COV2.S vaccine recipients, 5 placebo recipients and 8 SARS-CoV-2 convalescent individuals. Ad26.COV2.S was administered intramuscularly at 5 x 10^10 or 1 x 10^11 viral particles, either as a single shot or as two shots given 56 days apart. TCRbeta repertoire sequencing was used to assess the specificity and breadth of SARS-CoV-2-reactive T cell receptors after Ad26.COV2.S vaccination. Investigators did not know the trial group allocation while performing experiments and assessing outcomes. Trial participants were randomized into five groups of five, in which low-dose or high-dose Ad26.COV2.S was given once or twice, or placebo was given on both occasions.

The immunoSEQ Assay was used to sequence TCRbeta CDR3 regions. After extraction, genomic DNA underwent amplification by bias-controlled multiplex PCR, followed by high-throughput sequencing. The published analysis was carried out like this. To quantify the absolute abundance of every unique TCRbeta CDR3 region, sequences were collapsed and filtered. T cell fraction was estimated by normalizing TCRbeta template counts to usable DNA, which was measured by amplifying reference genes present in all nucleated cells. Repertoire TCRs were annotated as SARS-CoV-2-specific by exact matching of V gene, CDR3 amino acid sequence and J gene to a known reactive TCR set. The reference SARS-CoV-2 TCR set came from MIRA and was filtered for enrichment in COVID-19-positive ImmuneCODE repertoires, removing public or cross-reactive TCRs. Using the MIRA antigens, annotated TCRs were further analysed by specific ORF or by position within an ORF. Depth was the summed frequency of annotated unique rearrangements, while breadth was defined as annotated unique rearrangements over total unique productive rearrangements. Group comparisons of TCR breadth used two-sided Wilcoxon rank-sum tests. In TCRdb, the immuneACCESS table is reduced to in-frame sequences with V and J assigned. These tables do not hold every clone; where another copy was compared, an unresolved V gene accounts for under half, and the others remain unexplained. D and trimming were read from the DNA, whereas the V and J calls and clone size are those reported in that table. Here the sample has about 480,000 clones; about 83% occur a single time. Together, the top ten hold around 13% of the sample.

Comment on this clone: There is no known antigen for this receptor. No much larger clone exists at a distance of one base, and base qualities are not known.

Per the publication, the treatment or condition label means: around 19 received Ad26.COV2.S at low or high dose, single or two shots; roughly five received placebo; per-sample allocation not given. For vaccine and placebo recipients, repertoires were sequenced using samples collected on day 63 after the first injection. Between 29 July and 7 August 2020, Cohort 1b enrolled 20 to 30 adults aged 18-55 years at one site in Boston, USA. Ad26.COV2.S was a replication-incompetent adenovirus type 26 vector that expressed a prefusion-stabilized SARS-CoV-2 spike protein derived from the original Wuhan strain. Looking up the germline V gene yields CDR1 SGHTA and CDR2 FQGNSA. From the cysteine through the phenylalanine, the CDR3 covers 14 amino acids. Only the CDR3 part of the read is kept: 42 bases, read in frame from the first base. Ends trimmed: V by 2 bases, J by 5 bases; bases unmatched to a gene: 4. The investigation overall reported the following: Vaccine and placebo recipients had comparable non-spike TCR breadth, which fits with the vaccine containing only spike. After vaccination, substantial breadth of spike-specific CD8+ and CD4+ T cell responses was reported. The authors noted that the TCR breadth and depth analyses may have underestimated total T cell responses. Spike-specific TCR breadth was higher in Ad26.COV2.S recipients than in placebo recipients (P = 0.0014). The study lacked the statistical power to compare responses across vaccine doses or regimens.

Recombination linked TRBV7-2 to TRBJ2-3, with TRBD2 identical over 7 junction bases. Sequencing used peripheral blood, obtained in a trial of Ad26.COV2.S vaccine versus placebo. This receptor was obtained from a person aged 18-65 years who received the Ad26.COV2.S COVID-19 vaccine or a placebo. The CDR3 here reads CASSLMVAGDTQYF. The nucleotides are TGTGCCAGCAGCTTAATGGTAGCGGGAGATACGCAGTATTTT.